This T cell receptor beta chain emerged from a study of beta chain features in type 1 diabetes. Study summary: No age, gender or cell yield differences were seen between patients and healthy donors.

V trimming: 1 base; J trimming: 4 bases; junction bases outside the gene matches: 12. The germline gives CDR1 KGHSH, CDR2 LQKENI. CDR3 length: 17 amino acids. Expressed TCRB transcripts were sequenced after all isolated RNA was converted to cDNA. The protocol was immunoSEQ multiplex PCR, while the TCRdb copy is restricted to in-frame clones and leaves out a portion. The sample lists over 40,000 clones; about 50% were seen once. Study-wide results and limits: VDJ junctions sequenced from type 1 diabetes patients showed fewer insertions and more deletions.

This clone appeared a few times. Its antigen remains unidentified. The sequence was collected from a woman in her 30s in good health. The sample was stem cell memory CD4+ T cells from blood. The chain links TRBV18 to TRBJ2-5, with TRBD2 matching over 7 bases. The CDR3 DNA follows: TGTGCCAGCTCACCACGGCCCCAGGGAGGGGACCCAGAGACCCAGTACTTC. Translation gives CASSPRPQGGDPETQYF.